The table lists the clone carrying this T cell receptor beta chain with a count of one. The sample carries other DNA sequences with the same CDR3. This sample is part of a study of shared clonotypes between healthy human individuals. The CDR3 has 12 residues. Germline CDR1 and CDR2: SEHNR and FQNEAQ (reference sequence). V lost 2 bases and J 4 bases, leaving 6 bases between the germline ends. Investigators spread the genomic DNA of each subset evenly over several immunoSEQ plates. The DNA input per sorted-subset replicate PCR was 200 ng, corresponding to roughly 31,000 T cell genomes. Data came from immunoSEQ multiplex PCR; TCRdb stores just in-frame clones and leaves some out. The sample contains some 2,100,000 clones, 90% to 96% of which appear only once. CD4+ cells underwent separation, giving CD45RA+ naive and CD45RA-negative memory subsets.

Sequenced: naive CD4+ T cells sorted from blood. This sample's subset: CD45RA+ positively selected. The J gene is TRBJ2-7, the V gene TRBV7-9; D is ambiguous. The TCR was taken from a man between 18 and 35 years old in good health. The DNA for the CDR3 is TGTGCCAGCAGCTTAATAAGTTACGAGCAGTACTTC. Protein product: CASSLISYEQYF.